This TCR beta chain was captured by sequencing in a study of blood T cell repertoires in COVID-19. In the study overall: From the United States, Italy and Spain came samples of acute and convalescent COVID-19. Nucleic acid was either cDNA or gDNA, and it came from T cells, B-cell-depleted T cells, or PBMCs.

How the authors handled the data: Reference gene primers were amplified, and this amplification served to estimate nucleated cell counts. The protocol was immunoSEQ multiplex PCR, while the TCRdb copy is restricted to in-frame clones and leaves out a portion. V, J and clone size reflect that table, while D and trimming were determined from the DNA. The sample has roughly 260,000 clones, roughly 90% seen once. Seattle patient enrollment occurred during active infection, with longitudinal follow-up thereafter. The CDR3 length is 13 residues. Germline CDR1 SGHNT, CDR2 YYREEE (reference sequence). The J segment lost 7 bases and the V segment lost 4 bases, leaving 7 bases of the junction unmatched. This clone was recorded once.

The TCR originated in a woman aged 25 to 39 with COVID-19, enrolled during active disease. Sequencing was performed on peripheral blood. The chain is built from TRBV5-4 and TRBJ1-1; 7 positions agree with TRBD1. The CDR3 loop reads CASSTGTEVEAFF. Written as DNA, the CDR3 is TGTGCCAGCAGCACCGGGACAGAAGTTGAAGCTTTCTTT.